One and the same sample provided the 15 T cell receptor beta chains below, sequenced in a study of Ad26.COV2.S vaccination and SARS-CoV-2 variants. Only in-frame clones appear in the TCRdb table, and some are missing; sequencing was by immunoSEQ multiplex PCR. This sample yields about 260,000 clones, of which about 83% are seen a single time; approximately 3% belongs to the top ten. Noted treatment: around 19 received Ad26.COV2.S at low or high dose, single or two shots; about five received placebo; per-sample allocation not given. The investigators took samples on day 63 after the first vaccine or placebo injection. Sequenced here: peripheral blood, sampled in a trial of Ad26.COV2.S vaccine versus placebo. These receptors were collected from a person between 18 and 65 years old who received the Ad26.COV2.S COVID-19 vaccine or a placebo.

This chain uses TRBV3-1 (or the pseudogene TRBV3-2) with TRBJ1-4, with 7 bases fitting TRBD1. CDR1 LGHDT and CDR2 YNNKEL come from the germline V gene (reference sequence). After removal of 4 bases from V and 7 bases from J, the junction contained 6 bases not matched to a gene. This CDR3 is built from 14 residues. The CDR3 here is CASSPGQPLEKLFF. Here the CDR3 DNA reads TGTGCCAGCAGCCCGGGACAGCCGCTTGAAAAACTGTTTTTT.

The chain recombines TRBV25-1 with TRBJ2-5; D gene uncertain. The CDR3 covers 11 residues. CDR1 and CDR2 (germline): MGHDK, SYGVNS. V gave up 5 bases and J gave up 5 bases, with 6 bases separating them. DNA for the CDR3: TGTGCCAGCAGTAACGGGGAGACCCAGTACTTC. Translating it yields CASSNGETQYF. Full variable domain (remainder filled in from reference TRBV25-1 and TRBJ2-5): EADIYQTPRYLVIGTGKKITLECSQTMGHDKMYWYQQDPGMELHLIHYSYGVNSTEKGDLSSESTVSRIRTEHFPLTLESARPSHTSQYLCASSNGETQYFGPGTRLLVL.

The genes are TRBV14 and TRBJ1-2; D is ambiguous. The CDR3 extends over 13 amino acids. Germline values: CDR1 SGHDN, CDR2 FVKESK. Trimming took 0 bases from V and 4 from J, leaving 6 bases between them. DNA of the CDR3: TGTGCCAGCAGCCAAGATGTTGGCTATGGCTACACCTTC. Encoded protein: CASSQDVGYGYTF.

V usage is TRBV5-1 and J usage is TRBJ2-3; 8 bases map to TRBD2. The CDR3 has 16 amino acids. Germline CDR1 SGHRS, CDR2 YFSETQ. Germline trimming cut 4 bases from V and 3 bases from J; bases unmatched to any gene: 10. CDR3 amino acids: CASSPLGGGTTDTQYF. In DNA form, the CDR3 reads TGCGCCAGCAGCCCGTTGGGCGGGGGGACAACAGATACGCAGTATTTT.

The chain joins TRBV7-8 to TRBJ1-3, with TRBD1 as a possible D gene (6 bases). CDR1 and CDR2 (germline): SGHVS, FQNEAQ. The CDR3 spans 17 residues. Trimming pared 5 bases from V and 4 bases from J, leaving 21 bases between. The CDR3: CASSPRQDLGQGNTIYF. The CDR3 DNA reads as TGTGCCAGCAGCCCACGACAGGATCTTGGACAAGGAAACACCATATATTTT.

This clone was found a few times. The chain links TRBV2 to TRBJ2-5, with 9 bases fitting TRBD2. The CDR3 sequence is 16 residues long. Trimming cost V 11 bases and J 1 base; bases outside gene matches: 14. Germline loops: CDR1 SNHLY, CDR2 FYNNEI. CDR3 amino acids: CASKRGGREFQETQYF. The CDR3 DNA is TGTGCCTCCAAACGGGGCGGGAGGGAATTCCAAGAGACCCAGTACTTC. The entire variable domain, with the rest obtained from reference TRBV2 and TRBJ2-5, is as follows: EPEVTQTPSHQVTQMGQEVILRCVPISNHLYFYWYRQILGQKVEFLVSFYNNEISEKSEIFDDQFSVERPDGSNFTLKIRSTKLEDSAMYFCASKRGGREFQETQYFGPGTRLLVL.

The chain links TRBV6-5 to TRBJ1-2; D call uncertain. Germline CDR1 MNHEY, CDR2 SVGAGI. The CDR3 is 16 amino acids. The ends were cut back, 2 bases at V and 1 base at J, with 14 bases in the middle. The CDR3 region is CASSYRPEGGNYGYTF. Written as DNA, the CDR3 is TGTGCCAGCAGTTACCGCCCGGAGGGAGGTAACTATGGCTACACCTTC.

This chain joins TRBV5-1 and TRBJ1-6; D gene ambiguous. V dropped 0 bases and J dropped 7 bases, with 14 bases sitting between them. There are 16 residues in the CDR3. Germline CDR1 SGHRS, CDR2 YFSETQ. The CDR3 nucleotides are TGCGCCAGCAGCTTGGTACCTGCCGTGGAAAATTCACCCCTCCACTTT. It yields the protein CASSLVPAVENSPLHF.

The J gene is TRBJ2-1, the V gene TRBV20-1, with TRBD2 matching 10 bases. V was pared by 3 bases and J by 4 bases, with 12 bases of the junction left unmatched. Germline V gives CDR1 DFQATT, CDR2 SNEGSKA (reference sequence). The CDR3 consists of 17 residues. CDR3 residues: CSASQLAGAILYNEQFF. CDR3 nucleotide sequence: TGCAGTGCTAGTCAGCTAGCGGGGGCCATACTATACAATGAGCAGTTCTTC.

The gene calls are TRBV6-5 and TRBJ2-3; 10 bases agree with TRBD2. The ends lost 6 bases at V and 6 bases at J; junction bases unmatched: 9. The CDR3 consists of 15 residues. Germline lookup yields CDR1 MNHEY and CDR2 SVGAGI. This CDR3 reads CASRLLAGVMDTQYF. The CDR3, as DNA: TGTGCCAGCAGATTGCTAGCGGGGGTCATGGATACGCAGTATTTT.

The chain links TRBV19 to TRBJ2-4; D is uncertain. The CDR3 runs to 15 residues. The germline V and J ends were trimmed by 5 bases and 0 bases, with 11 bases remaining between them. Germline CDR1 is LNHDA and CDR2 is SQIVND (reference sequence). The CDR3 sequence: CASSRGSLAKNIQYF. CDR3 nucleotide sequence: TGTGCCAGTAGTCGAGGATCTCTAGCCAAAAACATTCAGTACTTC.

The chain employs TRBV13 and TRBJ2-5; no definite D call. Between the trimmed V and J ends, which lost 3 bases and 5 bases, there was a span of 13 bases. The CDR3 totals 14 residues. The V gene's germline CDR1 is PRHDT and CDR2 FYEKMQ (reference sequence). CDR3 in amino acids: CASSLQELDETQYF. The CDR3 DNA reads TGTGCCAGCAGCTTGCAGGAATTAGACGAGACCCAGTACTTC.

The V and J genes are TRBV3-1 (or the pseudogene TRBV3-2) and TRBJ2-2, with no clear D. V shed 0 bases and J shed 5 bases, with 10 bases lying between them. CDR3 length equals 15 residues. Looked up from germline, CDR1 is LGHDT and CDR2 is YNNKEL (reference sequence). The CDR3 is CASSQELLFTGELFF. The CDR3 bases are TGTGCCAGCAGCCAAGAACTACTTTTTACCGGGGAGCTGTTTTTT.

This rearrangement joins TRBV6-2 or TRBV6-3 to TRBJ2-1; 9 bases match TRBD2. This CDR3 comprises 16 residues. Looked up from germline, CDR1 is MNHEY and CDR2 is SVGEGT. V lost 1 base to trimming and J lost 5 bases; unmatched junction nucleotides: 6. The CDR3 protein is CASSYLGGGAHNEQFF. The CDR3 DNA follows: TGTGCCAGCAGTTACTTGGGCGGGGGGGCCCACAATGAGCAGTTCTTC.

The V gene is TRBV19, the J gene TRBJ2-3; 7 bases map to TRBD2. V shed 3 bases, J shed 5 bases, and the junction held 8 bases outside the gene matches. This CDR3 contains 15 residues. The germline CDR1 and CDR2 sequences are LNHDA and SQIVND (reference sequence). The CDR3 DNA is TGTGCCAGTAGTATCCTCGCGGGAGTCATAGATACGCAGTATTTT. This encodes CASSILAGVIDTQYF.